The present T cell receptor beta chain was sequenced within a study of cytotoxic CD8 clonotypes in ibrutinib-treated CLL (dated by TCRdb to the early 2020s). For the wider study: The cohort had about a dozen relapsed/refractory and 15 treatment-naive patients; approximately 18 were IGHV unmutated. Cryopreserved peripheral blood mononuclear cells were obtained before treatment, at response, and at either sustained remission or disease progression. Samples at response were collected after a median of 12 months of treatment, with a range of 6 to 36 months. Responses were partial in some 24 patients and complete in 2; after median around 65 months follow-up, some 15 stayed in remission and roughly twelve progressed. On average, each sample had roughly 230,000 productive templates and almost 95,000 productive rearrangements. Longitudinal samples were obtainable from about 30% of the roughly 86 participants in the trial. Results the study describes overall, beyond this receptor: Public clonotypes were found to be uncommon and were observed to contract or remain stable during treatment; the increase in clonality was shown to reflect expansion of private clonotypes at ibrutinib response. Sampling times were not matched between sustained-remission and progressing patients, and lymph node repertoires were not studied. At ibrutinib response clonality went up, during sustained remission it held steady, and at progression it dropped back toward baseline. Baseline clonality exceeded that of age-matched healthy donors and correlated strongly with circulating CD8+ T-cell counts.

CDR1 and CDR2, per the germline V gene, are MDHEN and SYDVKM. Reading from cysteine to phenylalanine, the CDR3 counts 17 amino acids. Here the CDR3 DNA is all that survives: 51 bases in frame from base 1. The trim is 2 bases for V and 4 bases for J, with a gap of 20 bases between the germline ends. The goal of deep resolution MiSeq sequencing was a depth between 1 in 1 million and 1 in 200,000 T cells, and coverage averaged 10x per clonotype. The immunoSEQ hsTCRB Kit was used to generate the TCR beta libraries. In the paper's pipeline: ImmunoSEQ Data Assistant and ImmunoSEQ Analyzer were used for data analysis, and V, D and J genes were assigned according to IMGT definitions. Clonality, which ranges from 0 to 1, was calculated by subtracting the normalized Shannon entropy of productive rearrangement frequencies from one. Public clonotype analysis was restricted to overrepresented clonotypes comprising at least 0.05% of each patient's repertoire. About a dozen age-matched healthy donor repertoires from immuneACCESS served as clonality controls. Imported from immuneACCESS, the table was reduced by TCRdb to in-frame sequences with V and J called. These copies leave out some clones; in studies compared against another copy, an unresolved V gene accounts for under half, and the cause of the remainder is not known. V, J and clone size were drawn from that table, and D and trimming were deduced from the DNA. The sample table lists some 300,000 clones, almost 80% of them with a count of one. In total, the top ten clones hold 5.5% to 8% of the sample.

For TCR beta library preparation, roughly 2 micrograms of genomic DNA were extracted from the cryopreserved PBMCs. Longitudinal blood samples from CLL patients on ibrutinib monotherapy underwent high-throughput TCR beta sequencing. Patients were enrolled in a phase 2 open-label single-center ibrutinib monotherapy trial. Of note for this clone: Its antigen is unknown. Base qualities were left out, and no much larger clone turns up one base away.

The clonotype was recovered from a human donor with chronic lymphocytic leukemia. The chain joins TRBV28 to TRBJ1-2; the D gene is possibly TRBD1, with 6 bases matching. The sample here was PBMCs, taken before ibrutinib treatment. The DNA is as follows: TGTGCCAGCAGTTTAACCCCAGGGGCGGGTGGATTCTATGGCTACACCTTC. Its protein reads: CASSLTPGAGGFYGYTF.